The rows below give T cell receptor beta chains drawn from one sample of a study of CXCR3-negative and CXCR3-positive naive CD8 T cells. After re-calling the 5' RACE reads, TCRdb lists one entry per CDR3 protein, DNA absent. The table gives about 150,000 distinct CDR3 sequences; the top ten clones make up 0.25% to 0.3% of it. Input material: naive CXCR3+ CD8+ T cells from blood. The origin of the receptors is a human donor in good health. Some clones in this sample may be carry-over from other donors' samples. CDR3s include the opening cysteine and the closing phenylalanine or tryptophan. Each record gives: J gene, CDR3 length, V gene, CDR3 protein.

TRBJ2-1	16	TRBV7-9	CASSLAAGRTHNEQFF
TRBJ1-1	12	TRBV14	CASSHPPSPAFF
TRBJ2-7	14	TRBV10-3	CAIKDLAGGNEQYF
TRBJ1-1	13	TRBV14	CASSQVLGTEAFF
TRBJ1-3	16	TRBV6-1	CASSEASTVSGNTIYF
TRBJ1-5	11	TRBV29-1	CSVELAEPQHF
TRBJ1-1	15	TRBV3-1	CASSQDSAGTNEAFF
TRBJ2-5	14	TRBV23-1	CASFPIADQETQYF
TRBJ2-1	16	TRBV7-9	CASSSPLAGSYNEQFF
TRBJ2-7	19	TRBV7-9	CASSLEYTQFGPGRYEQYF
TRBJ2-7	14	TRBV29-1	CSVPVGQGAYEQYF
TRBJ1-2	12	TRBV29-1	CSSRSEGIGYTF
TRBJ1-6	13	TRBV15	CATSSPPFSPLHF
TRBJ2-3	14	TRBV7-8	CASSHHGGTDTQYF
TRBJ1-1	16	TRBV7-6	CASSLARVEVNTEAFF
TRBJ2-5	17	TRBV7-8	CASSDGLAGGKQETQYF
TRBJ2-7	15	TRBV4-3	CASSQDREGKDVRDF
TRBJ1-2	13	TRBV2	CASSDTGVYGYTF
TRBJ2-3	15	TRBV29-1	CSVETGGFPTDTQYF
TRBJ2-7	13	TRBV5-5	CASSPRGAYEQYF
TRBJ2-3	20	TRBV5-6	CASSPNLGTSGGVWADTQYF
TRBJ2-7	13	TRBV5-6	CASSLPGATEQYF
TRBJ2-1	18	TRBV6-5	CASSLAGWVGSSYNEQFF
TRBJ1-3	15	TRBV7-8	CASGGGGSSGNTIYF
TRBJ2-1	14	TRBV29-1	CSVLRTGSRNEQFF
TRBJ2-7	14	TRBV28	CASRSGRVPWEQYF
TRBJ2-7	16	TRBV6-2/TRBV6-3	CASSYSRFGNGYEQYF
TRBJ2-7	14	TRBV18	CASSPAHNHYEQYF
TRBJ2-1	16	TRBV14	CASSQGLAGGLDEQFF
TRBJ2-1	16	TRBV14	CASSHHGTQIRDEQFF
TRBJ2-7	15	TRBV14	CASSQDSGVPYEQYF
TRBJ2-5	14	TRBV6-5	CASSCDYSQETQYF
TRBJ1-1	12	TRBV29-1	CSVEATQPEAFF
TRBJ2-7	13	TRBV21-1	CASPGLAFHEQYF
TRBJ2-2	14	TRBV13	CASSPGGNTGELFF
TRBJ1-1	13	TRBV7-9	CASSLQRDTEAFF
TRBJ2-7	16	TRBV6-4	CASRVFRDREDYEQYF